The 2 T cell receptor beta chains presented below share a single source sample, sequenced in a study of T cell clonality in common variable immunodeficiency. Overall study findings and caveats: Reportedly, TCR beta sequences from common variable immunodeficiency showed fewer deletions and N-nucleotide insertions.

Their antigens are not known. TCRdb's table, derived via immunoSEQ multiplex PCR, lists solely in-frame clones and lacks some. Found here are 30,000 or so clones, no singletons; the ten largest cover 3% to 3.5%. The specimen sequenced was peripheral blood mononuclear cells. The origin of the receptors is a human donor with common variable immunodeficiency.

A few counts support this clone. The read is 3 residues too short to cover the CDR3 end, so that end is filled in from the germline J gene. The chain recombines TRBV5-4 with TRBJ2-7; 9 positions match TRBD2. Germline V gene data show CDR1 as SGHNT and CDR2 as YYREEE (reference sequence). The CDR3 runs to 15 residues. The V segment lost 4 bases and the J segment 0 bases; nucleotides outside the gene matches: 5. CDR3 amino acids: CASSPGGGASYEQYF. Incomplete CDR3 DNA: TGTGCCAGCAGCCCCGGCGGGGGGGCCTCCTACGAG.

The table lists this clone with a few counts. The read comes to an end 3 residues before the CDR3 does, leaving the germline J gene to fill in the end. The chain links TRBV7-6 to TRBJ2-7; 9 bases are shared with TRBD2. CDR1 SGHVS and CDR2 FNYEAQ come from the germline V gene. The CDR3 runs to 14 residues. V shed 3 bases and J 6 bases; nucleotides not matched to a gene: 6. The chain's CDR3 is CASSLGGGVGEQYF. The part of the CDR3 DNA that was read is TGTGCCAGCAGCTTGGGCGGGGGGGTTGGCGAG. The whole variable domain, remainder taken from reference TRBV7-6 and TRBJ2-7, is GAGVSQSPRYKVTKRGQDVALRCDPISGHVSLYWYRQALGQGPEFLTYFNYEAQQDKSGLPNDRFSAERPEGSISTLTIQRTEQRDSAMYRCASSLGGGVGEQYFGPGTRLTVT.